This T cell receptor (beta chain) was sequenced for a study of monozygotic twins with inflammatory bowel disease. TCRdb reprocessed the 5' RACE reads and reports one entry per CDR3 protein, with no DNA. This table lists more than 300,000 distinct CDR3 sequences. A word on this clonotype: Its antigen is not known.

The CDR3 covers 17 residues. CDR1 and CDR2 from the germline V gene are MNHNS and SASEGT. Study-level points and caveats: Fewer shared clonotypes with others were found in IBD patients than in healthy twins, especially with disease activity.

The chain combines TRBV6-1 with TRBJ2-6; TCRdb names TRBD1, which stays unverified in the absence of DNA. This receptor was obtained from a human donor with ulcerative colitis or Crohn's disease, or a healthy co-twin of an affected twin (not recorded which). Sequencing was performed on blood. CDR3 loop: CASSEAWSGSGANVLTF.